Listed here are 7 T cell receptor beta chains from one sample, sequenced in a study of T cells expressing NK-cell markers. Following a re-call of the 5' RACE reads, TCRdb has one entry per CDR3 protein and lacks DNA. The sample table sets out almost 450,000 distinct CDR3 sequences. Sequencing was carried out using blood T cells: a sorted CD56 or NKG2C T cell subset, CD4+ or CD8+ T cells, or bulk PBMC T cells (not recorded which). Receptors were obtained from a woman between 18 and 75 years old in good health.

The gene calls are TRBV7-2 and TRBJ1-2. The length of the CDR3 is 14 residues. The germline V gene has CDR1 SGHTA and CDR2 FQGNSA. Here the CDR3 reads CASSSTGGPYGYTF.

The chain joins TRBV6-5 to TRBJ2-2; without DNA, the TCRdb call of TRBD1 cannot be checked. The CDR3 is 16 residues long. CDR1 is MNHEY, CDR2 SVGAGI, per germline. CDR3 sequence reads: CASSYSEMGPNGELFF.

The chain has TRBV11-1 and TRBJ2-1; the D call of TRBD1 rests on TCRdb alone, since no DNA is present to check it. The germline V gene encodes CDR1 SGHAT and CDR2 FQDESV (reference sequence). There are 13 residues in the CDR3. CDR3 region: CASSLIWGDEQFF.

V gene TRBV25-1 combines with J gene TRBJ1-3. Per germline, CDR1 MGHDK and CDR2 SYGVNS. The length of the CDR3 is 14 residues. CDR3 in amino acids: CASSPVISGNTIYF.

The CDR3 protein is CAISADSYNEQFF. This chain links TRBV10-3 with TRBJ2-1; absent DNA, TCRdb's TRBD1 call cannot be checked. The germline V gene has CDR1 ENHRY and CDR2 SYGVKD. The CDR3 sequence is 13 residues long.

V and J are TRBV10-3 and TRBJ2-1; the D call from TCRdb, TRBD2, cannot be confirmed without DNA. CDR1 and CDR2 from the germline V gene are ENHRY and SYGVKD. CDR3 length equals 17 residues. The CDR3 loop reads CAISGSGTSGSYNEQFF.

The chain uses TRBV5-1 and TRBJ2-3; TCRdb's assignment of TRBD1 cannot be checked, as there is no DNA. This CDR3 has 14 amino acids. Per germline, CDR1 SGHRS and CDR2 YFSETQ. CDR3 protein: CASSPGQGADTQYF.